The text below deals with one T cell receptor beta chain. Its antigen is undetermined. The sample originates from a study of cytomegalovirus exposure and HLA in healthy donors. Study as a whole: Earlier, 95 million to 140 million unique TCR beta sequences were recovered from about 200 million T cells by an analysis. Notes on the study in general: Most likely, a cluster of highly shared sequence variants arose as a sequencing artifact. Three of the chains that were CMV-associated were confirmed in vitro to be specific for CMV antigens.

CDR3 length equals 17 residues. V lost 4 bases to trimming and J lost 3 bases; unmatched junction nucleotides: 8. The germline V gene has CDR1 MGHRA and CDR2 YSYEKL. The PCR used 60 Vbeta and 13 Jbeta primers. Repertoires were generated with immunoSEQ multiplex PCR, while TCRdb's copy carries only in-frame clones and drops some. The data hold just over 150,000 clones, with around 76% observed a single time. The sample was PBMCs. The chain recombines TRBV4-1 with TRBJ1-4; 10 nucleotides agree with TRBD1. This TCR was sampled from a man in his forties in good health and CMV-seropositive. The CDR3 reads CASSLGGTGASNEKLFF. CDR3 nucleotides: TGCGCCAGCAGCCTGGGCGGGACAGGGGCCTCTAATGAAAAACTGTTTTTT.